Listed below are T cell receptor beta chains from one sample, sequenced in a study of shared clonotypes between healthy human individuals. Repertoires were generated with immunoSEQ multiplex PCR, while TCRdb's copy carries only in-frame clones and drops some. The table has 1,400,000 or so clones, 98% seen once. Sequenced material: naive CD4+ T cells sorted from blood. The receptors derive from a man aged 30 to 39 in good health. Both conserved end residues are part of each CDR3. The D gene is left open where the match is weak. Clone sizes are given selectively: once, few, many, or a class where the clone is expanded.

>.|.|TRBJ1-2|TRBV19
TGTGCCAGTAGTGAACGGACTGGCAACTATGGCTACACCTTC
CASSERTGNYGYTF
>.|.|TRBJ2-2|TRBV28
TGTGCCATAGGGACAATCGGGGAGCTGTTTTTT
CAIGTIGELFF
>.|.|TRBJ2-6|TRBV15
TGTGCCACCGCACCGGTACTGAGCTCTGGGGCCAACGTCCTGACTTTC
CATAPVLSSGANVLTF
>.|.|TRBJ2-1|TRBV7-6
TGTGCCAGCAGCTCTCGGCCCCGCAATGAGCAGTTCTTC
CASSSRPRNEQFF
>.|.|TRBJ2-1|TRBV5-1
TGCGCCAGCAGCGAATGGACCACGACTACGGGTGAGCAGTTCTTC
CASSEWTTTTGEQFF
>TRBD1|.|TRBJ1-5|TRBV19
TGTGCCAGTAGTATAGAGGGACAGCACAATCAGCCCCAGCATTTT
CASSIEGQHNQPQHF
>TRBD1|.|TRBJ2-2|TRBV19
TGTGCCAGTAGTACCCGGACAGGCACCGGGGAGCTGTTTTTT
CASSTRTGTGELFF
>.|.|TRBJ1-4|TRBV5-1
TGCGCCAGCAGCTTCGACGCGGGTGATGGGCAGACTTATAATGAAAAACTGTTTTTT
CASSFDAGDGQTYNEKLFF
>TRBD2|.|TRBJ2-2|TRBV10-3
TGTGCCACTAGCGGGAGCGTGACCGGGGAGCTGTTTTTT
CATSGSVTGELFF
>.|.|TRBJ1-4|TRBV30
TGTGCCTGGAGTATCGGTGTTGCAACTAATGAAAAACTGTTTTTT
CAWSIGVATNEKLFF
>.|.|TRBJ1-3|TRBV6-5
TGTGCCAGCTATCCCGGAATCTCTGGAAACACCATATATTTT
CASYPGISGNTIYF
>.|.|TRBJ2-1|TRBV5-4
TGTGCCAGCAGCTTGGCCGCTAGAGGGACCAATGAGCAGTTCTTC
CASSLAARGTNEQFF
>.|.|TRBJ2-3|TRBV11-3
TGTGCCAGCAGCTTATCCCGGAGGGACCTTAGGGGGACAGATACGCAGTATTTT
CASSLSRRDLRGTDTQYF
>.|.|TRBJ1-1|TRBV2
TGTGCCAGCACTCCCGCCTCCCGGGGGACCACTGAAGCTTTCTTT
CASTPASRGTTEAFF
>.|.|TRBJ1-5|TRBV19
TGTGCCAGTAGTATGTATAGTTTCGGGGATAACAATCAGCCCCAGCATTTT
CASSMYSFGDNNQPQHF
>TRBD1|.|TRBJ1-1|TRBV7-6
TGTGCCAGCAGCCACGGGACAGGATTGAACACTGAAGCTTTCTTT
CASSHGTGLNTEAFF
>.|.|TRBJ2-2|TRBV19
TGTGCCAGTAAGAGGGGGGCCGTCGACACCGGGGAGCTGTTTTTT
CASKRGAVDTGELFF
>TRBD1|.|TRBJ1-2|TRBV19
TGTGCCAGTGCCCCCGCGACAGGGTATTACGGCTACACCTTC
CASAPATGYYGYTF
>.|once|TRBJ2-2|TRBV9
TGTGCCAGCAGCGTAGCGGTGAACACCGGGGAGCTGTTTTTT
CASSVAVNTGELFF
>.|once|TRBJ1-2|TRBV7-9
TGTGCCAGCAGCTTAGGTCCGAGTTGGGGTGGCGGCTACACCTTC
CASSLGPSWGGGYTF
>.|.|TRBJ1-5|TRBV10-3
TGTGCCATCAGTGATTCGGCATCTAGCAATCAGCCCCAGCATTTT
CAISDSASSNQPQHF
>.|.|TRBJ1-4|TRBV25-1
TGTGCCAGCAGTGAATTGAGAGTTGGGGAAAAACTGTTTTTT
CASSELRVGEKLFF
>.|.|TRBJ1-5|TRBV27
TGTGCCAGCAGTTTCGACAGGAGGGTTGGGGATAGCAATCAGCCCCAGCATTTT
CASSFDRRVGDSNQPQHF
>.|.|TRBJ2-5|TRBV2
TGTGCCAGCAGGGAAGGAGAGACCCAGTACTTC
CASREGETQYF
>.|.|TRBJ2-3|TRBV5-1
TGCGCCAGCAGCCTCGGTGGGACTCACACAGATACGCAGTATTTT
CASSLGGTHTDTQYF
>.|.|TRBJ2-1|TRBV21-1
TGTGCCAGCAGCAAAGGAGAAAGCGCCAACAATGAGCAGTTCTTC
CASSKGESANNEQFF
>.|.|TRBJ2-7|TRBV25-1
TGTGCCAGCAGTGAATGGCGGGGAGCCTACGAGCAGTACTTC
CASSEWRGAYEQYF
>TRBD1|.|TRBJ2-7|TRBV19
TGTGCCAGTAGTCCGAACCCGACAGGGAACTACTACGAGCAGTACTTC
CASSPNPTGNYYEQYF
>.|.|TRBJ1-2|TRBV6-6
TGTGCCAGCAGTTCACAGGGAATTCATGGCTACACCTTC
CASSSQGIHGYTF
>.|.|TRBJ2-7|TRBV6-1
TGTGCCAGCAGTGAATTGGGGGGCAGGTACGAGCAGTACTTC
CASSELGGRYEQYF
>TRBD1|.|TRBJ1-3|TRBV11-2
TGTGCCAGCAGCAGGGACAGGGGGGACACCATATATTTT
CASSRDRGDTIYF
>.|.|TRBJ2-7|TRBV29-1
TGCAGCGTTGTGGCCGGGGGCCACGAGCAGTACTTC
CSVVAGGHEQYF
>.|.|TRBJ2-7|TRBV27
TGTGCCAGCAGTTTAGTTCCGGGAGCCCTCTCCTACGAGCAGTACTTC
CASSLVPGALSYEQYF
>TRBD1|.|TRBJ1-1|TRBV7-2
TGTGCCAGCAGCCAACGACAGGGGAGGACTGAAGCTTTCTTT
CASSQRQGRTEAFF
>TRBD2|.|TRBJ2-1|TRBV11-3
TGTGCCAGCAGCTTGCGATCCCCGGGACTAGCGGGAGATGAGCAGTTCTTC
CASSLRSPGLAGDEQFF